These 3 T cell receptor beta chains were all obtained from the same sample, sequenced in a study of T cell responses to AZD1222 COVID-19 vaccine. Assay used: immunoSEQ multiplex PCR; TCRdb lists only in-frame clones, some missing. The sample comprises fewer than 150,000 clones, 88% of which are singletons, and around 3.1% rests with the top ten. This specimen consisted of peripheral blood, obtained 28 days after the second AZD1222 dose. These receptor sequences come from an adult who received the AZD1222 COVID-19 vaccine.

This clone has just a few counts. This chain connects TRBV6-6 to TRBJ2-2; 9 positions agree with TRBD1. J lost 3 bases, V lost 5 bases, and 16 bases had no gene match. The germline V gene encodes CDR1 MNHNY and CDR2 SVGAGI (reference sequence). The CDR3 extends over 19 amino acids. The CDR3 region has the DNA TGTGCCAGCAGTCCTTACACCATCACCGGGACAGGGCACACCGGGGAGCTGTTTTTT. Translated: CASSPYTITGTGHTGELFF.

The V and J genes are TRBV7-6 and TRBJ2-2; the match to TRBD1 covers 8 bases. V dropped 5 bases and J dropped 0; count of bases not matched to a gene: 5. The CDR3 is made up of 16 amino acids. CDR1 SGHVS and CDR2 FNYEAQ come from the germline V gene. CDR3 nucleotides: TGTGCCAGCAGCACTGGGACAGGCTCGAACACCGGGGAGCTGTTTTTT. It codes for CASSTGTGSNTGELFF.

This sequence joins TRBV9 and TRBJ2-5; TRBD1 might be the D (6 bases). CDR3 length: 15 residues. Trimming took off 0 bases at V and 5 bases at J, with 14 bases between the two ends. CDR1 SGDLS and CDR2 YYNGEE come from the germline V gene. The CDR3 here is CASSVDNGQRETQYF. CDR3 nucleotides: TGTGCCAGCAGCGTAGATAACGGACAGAGGGAGACCCAGTACTTC.